The 19 T cell receptor beta chains below come from one sample, sequenced in a study of cytomegalovirus exposure and HLA in healthy donors. TCRdb's copy holds only in-frame clones and misses some; the assay was immunoSEQ multiplex PCR. The sample has roughly 130,000 clones, 70% to 90% seen once. The specimen was PBMCs. All receptors come from a woman aged 25 to 45 in good health and CMV-seronegative.

The chain uses TRBV28 and TRBJ1-5, with TRBD1 identical over 9 bases. The CDR3 totals 15 residues. After removal of 5 bases from V and 7 bases from J, the junction contained 9 bases not matched to a gene. Germline-derived CDR1 and CDR2 are MDHEN and SYDVKM. In nucleotides, the CDR3 is TGTGCCAGCAGTGAGGTCGGTACAGGGGGCCAGCCCCAGCATTTT. Protein product: CASSEVGTGGQPQHF.

This clone has a single count. V is TRBV6-5 and J is TRBJ2-7, with D perhaps matching TRBD1 (6 bases). Trimming removed 2 bases at V and 3 bases at J, with 8 bases between. The CDR3 sequence is 13 residues long. Germline CDR1 and CDR2: MNHEY and SVGAGI. CDR3 loop: CASSYLGHYEQYF. CDR3 DNA: TGTGCCAGCAGTTACCTGGGACACTACGAGCAGTACTTC.

The rearrangement joins TRBV27 to TRBJ1-2; 9 bases agree with TRBD1. Germline loops: CDR1 MNHEY, CDR2 SMNVEV (reference sequence). CDR3 length: 16 residues. Losses at the gene ends were 6 bases for V and 0 bases for J; bases not matched to a gene: 8. The CDR3 reads CASRKGQGLTNYGYTF. DNA of the CDR3: TGTGCCAGCAGGAAGGGACAGGGCCTTACTAACTATGGCTACACCTTC.

Written as DNA, the CDR3 is TGTGCCAGCTCCGACCGGCAGGAGGGTTATGGCTACACCTTC. Its protein is CASSDRQEGYGYTF. The rearrangement links TRBV18 to TRBJ1-2; D unresolved. Deletions cut 6 bases from V and 5 bases from J, with 16 bases between. The CDR3 consists of 14 residues. Germline-derived CDR1 and CDR2 are KGHSH and LQKENI.

The V and J genes are TRBV5-8 and TRBJ1-4; D may be TRBD1 (5 bases). This CDR3 is built from 16 residues. The V gene lost 4 bases and the J gene lost 7 bases, with 20 bases spanning the gap. The germline gives CDR1 SGHTS, CDR2 YDEGEE. This chain's CDR3 is CASSARRGRGREKLFF. The CDR3 DNA reads TGTGCCAGCAGCGCGCGTAGGGGAAGGGGTCGTGAAAAACTGTTTTTT. Full variable domain (rest looked up from reference TRBV5-8 and TRBJ1-4): EAGVTQSPTHLIKTRGQQATLRCSPISGHTSVYWYQQALGLGLQFLLWYDEGEERNRGNFPPRFSGRQFPNYSSELNVNALELEDSALYLCASSARRGRGREKLFFGSGTQLSVL.

The genes are TRBV27 and TRBJ2-7; D may be TRBD1 (6 bases). The germline CDR1 and CDR2 sequences are MNHEY and SMNVEV (reference sequence). CDR3 size: 18 residues. Trimming took 6 bases from V and 8 from J, leaving 32 bases between them. DNA of the CDR3: TGTGCCAGCAGACTCCGAAGGGGTGGTCAGGGGCCTCCCGACAAGCAGTACTTC. This sequence encodes CASRLRRGGQGPPDKQYF.

The chain uses TRBV2 and TRBJ2-3; a weak D match, TRBD2 (6 bases). This CDR3 is 13 amino acids long. Trimming removed 4 bases at V and 6 bases at J, with 11 bases between. In germline, CDR1 is SNHLY, CDR2 FYNNEI. CDR3 amino acids: CASSVGGEDTQYF. DNA for the CDR3: TGTGCCAGCAGTGTTGGCGGGGAGGATACGCAGTATTTT.

The sample holds a few counts of this clone. The CDR3 sequence: CASSLASDWGGEQYF. In DNA, the CDR3 is TGTGCCAGCAGCTTAGCGTCGGACTGGGGGGGCGAGCAGTACTTC. This chain connects TRBV7-6 to TRBJ2-7; 7 positions agree with TRBD2. CDR3 size: 15 residues. The V and J ends lost 0 bases and 6 bases, in that order; junction bases with no gene match: 8. The V gene's germline CDR1 is SGHVS and CDR2 FNYEAQ.

This clone was found a few times. V gene TRBV10-3 combines with J gene TRBJ1-5, with D tentatively TRBD1 (6 bases). The CDR3 has 13 amino acids. V shed 4 bases and J shed 9 bases, with 13 bases lying between them. Germline CDR1 reads ENHRY; CDR2 reads SYGVKD. CDR3 region: CAISGTAAPPQHF. The DNA for the CDR3 is TGTGCCATCAGTGGGACAGCCGCGCCGCCCCAGCATTTT.

The chain joins TRBV6-6 to TRBJ1-2, with 9 bases fitting TRBD1. The CDR3 sequence is 13 residues long. Trimming removed 6 bases from V and 9 bases from J; junction bases left unmatched: 8. CDR1 and CDR2 (germline): MNHNY, SVGAGI (reference sequence). CDR3 sequence (DNA): TGTGCCAGCAGCCGAGGGACAGGGAATCGCTACACCTTC. This gives the protein CASSRGTGNRYTF.

The chain carries TRBV5-1 and TRBJ2-1, with TRBD2 as a possible D gene (7 bases). Per the germline V gene, CDR1 is SGHRS and CDR2 is YFSETQ. The CDR3 loop spans 16 amino acids. Trimming removed 4 bases at V and 7 bases at J, with 21 bases between. CDR3 nucleotide sequence: TGCGCCAGCAGCCGCGGCCGGGGGGCCCTCAAGAATGAGCAGTTCTTC. This translates into CASSRGRGALKNEQFF.

The chain uses TRBV4-1 and TRBJ2-7, with 9 bases fitting TRBD2. Germline values: CDR1 MGHRA, CDR2 YSYEKL. The V and J ends lost 1 base and 5 bases, in that order; junction bases with no gene match: 9. The CDR3 has 16 residues. In nucleotides, the CDR3 is TGCGCCAGCAGCCAAGGCCGCGGGGGGGCTCCTAACGAGCAGTACTTC. This translates into CASSQGRGGAPNEQYF.

The CDR3 DNA follows: TGCGCCAGCAGCCCCGGGGCAGGGGTGAACACTGAAGCTTTCTTT. It specifies CASSPGAGVNTEAFF. The genes are TRBV4-3 and TRBJ1-1; tentatively, D is TRBD1 (6 bases). Trimming shortened V by 4 bases and J by 0 bases, and 12 bases separated the two germline ends. CDR1 is LGHNA and CDR2 is YSLEER in the germline V gene. The CDR3 spans 15 residues.

This clone was picked up a small number of times. An end of the junction differs from the germline gene, which may be a read error. The V gene is TRBV2, the J gene TRBJ1-3; D might be TRBD1 (6 bases). This CDR3 has 13 residues. CDR1 is SNHLY and CDR2 is FYNNEI in the germline V gene. The DNA for the CDR3 is TGTGCCAGCAGTGGGAGTGTGTCCCCGGGACACCTTTTT. It encodes CASSGSVSPGHLF. The whole variable domain, remainder taken from reference TRBV2 and TRBJ1-3, is EPEVTQTPSHQVTQMGQEVILRCVPISNHLYFYWYRQILGQKVEFLVSFYNNEISEKSEIFDDQFSVERPDGSNFTLKIRSTKLEDSAMYFCASSGSVSPGHLFGEGSWLTVV.

The gene calls are TRBV28 and TRBJ1-5, with D possibly being TRBD1 (5 bases). The CDR3 runs to 18 residues. Between the trimmed V and J ends, which lost 1 base and 4 bases, there was a span of 20 bases. The germline V gene has CDR1 MDHEN and CDR2 SYDVKM. The CDR3 sequence is CASSLFTPRRQTNQPQHF. CDR3 nucleotides: TGTGCCAGCAGTTTATTTACCCCCAGAAGACAGACTAATCAGCCCCAGCATTTT.

CDR3 nucleotide sequence: TGTGCCAGCAGCGCGAGAGGGACAGGGGAGGCTTTCTTT. The encoded protein is CASSARGTGEAFF. This chain links TRBV9 with TRBJ1-1; TRBD1 agrees at 10 bases. The V gene end was trimmed by 3 bases and the J gene end by 11 bases; junction bases not matched to a gene: 7. There are 13 residues in the CDR3. Germline CDR1 and CDR2: SGDLS and YYNGEE.

CDR3 bases: TGTGCCAGTACCGGAAGACCCAGGGCAGGGGGTGACAATCAGCCCCAGCATTTT. Translation gives CASTGRPRAGGDNQPQHF. The gene calls are TRBV19 and TRBJ1-5; TRBD1 aligns across 7 bases. The length of the CDR3 is 18 residues. Per germline, CDR1 LNHDA and CDR2 SQIVND (reference sequence). V trimming: 7 bases; J trimming: 3 bases; junction bases outside the gene matches: 18.

This clone was found once. The chain employs TRBV5-6 and TRBJ2-7, with D possibly matching TRBD2 (5 bases). Trimming pared 3 bases from V and 2 bases from J, leaving 18 bases between. The germline gives CDR1 SGHDT, CDR2 YYEEEE. The CDR3 has 16 residues. The CDR3 DNA follows: TGTGCCAGCAGCTCTTGGACTCTTCTATCGGCCTACGAGCAGTACTTC. Protein sequence: CASSSWTLLSAYEQYF.

The V gene is TRBV6-6, the J gene TRBJ1-6, with D maybe TRBD1 (5 bases). Germline CDR1 reads MNHNY; CDR2 reads SVGAGI (reference sequence). Deletions cut 5 bases from V and 5 bases from J, with 16 bases between. The CDR3 runs 16 residues. Written as DNA, the CDR3 is TGTGCCAGCAGTAGGACAAGAACTCAAGATAATTCACCCCTCCACTTT. Its translation is CASSRTRTQDNSPLHF.